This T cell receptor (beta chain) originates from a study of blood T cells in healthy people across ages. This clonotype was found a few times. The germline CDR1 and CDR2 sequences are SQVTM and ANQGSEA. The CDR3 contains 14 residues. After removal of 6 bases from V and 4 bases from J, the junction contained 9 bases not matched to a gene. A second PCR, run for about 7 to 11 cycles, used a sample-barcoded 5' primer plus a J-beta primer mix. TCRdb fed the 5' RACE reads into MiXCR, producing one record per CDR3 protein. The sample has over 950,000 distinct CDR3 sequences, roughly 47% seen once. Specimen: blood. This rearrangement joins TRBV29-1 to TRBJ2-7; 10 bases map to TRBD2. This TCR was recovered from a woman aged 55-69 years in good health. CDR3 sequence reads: CSVLRGTSVYEQYF. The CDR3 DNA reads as TGCAGCGTCTTGCGGGGGACTAGCGTTTACGAGCAGTACTTC.